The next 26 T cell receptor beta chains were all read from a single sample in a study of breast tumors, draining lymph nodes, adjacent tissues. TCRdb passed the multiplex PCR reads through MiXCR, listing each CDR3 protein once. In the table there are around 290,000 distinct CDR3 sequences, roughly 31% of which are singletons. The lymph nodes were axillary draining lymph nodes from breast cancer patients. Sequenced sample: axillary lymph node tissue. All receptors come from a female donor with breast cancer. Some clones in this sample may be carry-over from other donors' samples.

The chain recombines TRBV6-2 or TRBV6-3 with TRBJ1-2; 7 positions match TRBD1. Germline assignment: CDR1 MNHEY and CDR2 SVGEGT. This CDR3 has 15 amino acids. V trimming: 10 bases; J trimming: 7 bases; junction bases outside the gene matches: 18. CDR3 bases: TGTGCCAACACCAATACCCTACAGGGGATAGGTGGCTACACCTTC. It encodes CANTNTLQGIGGYTF.

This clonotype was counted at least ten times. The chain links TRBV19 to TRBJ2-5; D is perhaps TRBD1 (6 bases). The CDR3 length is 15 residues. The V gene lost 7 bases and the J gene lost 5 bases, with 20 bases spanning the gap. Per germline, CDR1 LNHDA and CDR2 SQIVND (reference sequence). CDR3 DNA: TGTGCCAGTACAGCTAGGATTGGGGGCACGGAGACCCAGTACTTC. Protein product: CASTARIGGTETQYF.

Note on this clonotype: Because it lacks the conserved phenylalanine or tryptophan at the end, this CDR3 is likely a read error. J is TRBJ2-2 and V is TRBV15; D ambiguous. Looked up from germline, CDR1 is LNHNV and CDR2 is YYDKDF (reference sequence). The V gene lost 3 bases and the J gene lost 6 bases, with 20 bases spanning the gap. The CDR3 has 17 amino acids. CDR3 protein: CATSRSFGTGGAGELFS. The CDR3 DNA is TGTGCCACCAGCAGGAGCTTTGGCACCGGCGGAGCCGGGGAGCTGTTTTCT.

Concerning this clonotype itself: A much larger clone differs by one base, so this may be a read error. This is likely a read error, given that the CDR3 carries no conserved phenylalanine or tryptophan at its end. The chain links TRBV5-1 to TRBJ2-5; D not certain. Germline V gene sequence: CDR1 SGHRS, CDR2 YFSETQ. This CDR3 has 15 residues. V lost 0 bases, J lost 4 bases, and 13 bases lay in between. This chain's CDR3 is CASSLEATPRETQYS. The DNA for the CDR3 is TGCGCCAGCAGCTTGGAGGCGACCCCCAGAGAGACCCAGTACTCC.

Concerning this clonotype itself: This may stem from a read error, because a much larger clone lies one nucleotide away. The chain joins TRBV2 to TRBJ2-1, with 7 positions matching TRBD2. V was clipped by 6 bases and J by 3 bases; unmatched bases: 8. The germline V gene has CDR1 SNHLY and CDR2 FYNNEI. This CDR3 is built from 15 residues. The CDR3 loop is CASSQLAALYNEQFF. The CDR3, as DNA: TGTGCCAGCAGCCAGCTAGCGGCTCTCTACAATGAGCAGTTCTTC.

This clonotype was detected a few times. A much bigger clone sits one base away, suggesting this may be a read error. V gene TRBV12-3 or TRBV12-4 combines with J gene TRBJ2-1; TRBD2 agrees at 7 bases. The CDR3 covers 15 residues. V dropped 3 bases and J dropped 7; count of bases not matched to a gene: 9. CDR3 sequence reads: CASSFLASGRNEQFF. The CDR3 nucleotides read TGTGCCAGCAGTTTCTTGGCTAGCGGAAGGAATGAGCAGTTCTTC.

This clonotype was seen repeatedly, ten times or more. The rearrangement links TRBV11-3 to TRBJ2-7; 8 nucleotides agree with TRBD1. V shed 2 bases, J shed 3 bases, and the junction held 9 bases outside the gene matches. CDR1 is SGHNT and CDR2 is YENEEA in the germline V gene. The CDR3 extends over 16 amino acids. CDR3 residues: CASSLSDRAAIYEQYF. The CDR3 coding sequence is TGTGCCAGCAGCTTATCGGACAGGGCCGCTATCTACGAGCAGTACTTC.

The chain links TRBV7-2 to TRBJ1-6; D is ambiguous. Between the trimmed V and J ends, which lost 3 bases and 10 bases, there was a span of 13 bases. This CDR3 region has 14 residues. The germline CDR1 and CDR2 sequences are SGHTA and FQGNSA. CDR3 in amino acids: CASSFTGFRSPLHF. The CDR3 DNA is TGTGCCAGCAGCTTTACTGGGTTTCGGTCACCCCTCCACTTT.

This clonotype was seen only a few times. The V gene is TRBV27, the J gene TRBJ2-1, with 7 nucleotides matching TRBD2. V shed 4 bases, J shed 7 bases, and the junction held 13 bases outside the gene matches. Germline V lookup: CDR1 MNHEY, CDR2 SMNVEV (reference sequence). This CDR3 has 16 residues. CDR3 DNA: TGTGCCAGCAGTTCGTACGGTGGGAGGGAATTTAATGAGCAGTTCTTC. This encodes CASSSYGGREFNEQFF.

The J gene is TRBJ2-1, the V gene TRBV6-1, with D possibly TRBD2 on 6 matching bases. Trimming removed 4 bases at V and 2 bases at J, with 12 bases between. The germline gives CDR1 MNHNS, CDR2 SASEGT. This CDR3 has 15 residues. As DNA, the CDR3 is TGTGCCAGCAGTGTACGGGAGTTGACCTACAATGAGCAGTTCTTC. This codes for CASSVRELTYNEQFF.

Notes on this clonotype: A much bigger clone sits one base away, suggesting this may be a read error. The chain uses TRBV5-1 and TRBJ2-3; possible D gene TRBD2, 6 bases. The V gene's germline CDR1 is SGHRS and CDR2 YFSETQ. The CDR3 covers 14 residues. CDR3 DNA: TGCGCCGGCAGCTTGGCGGGGAAACCAGATACGCAGTATTTT. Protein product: CAGSLAGKPDTQYF.

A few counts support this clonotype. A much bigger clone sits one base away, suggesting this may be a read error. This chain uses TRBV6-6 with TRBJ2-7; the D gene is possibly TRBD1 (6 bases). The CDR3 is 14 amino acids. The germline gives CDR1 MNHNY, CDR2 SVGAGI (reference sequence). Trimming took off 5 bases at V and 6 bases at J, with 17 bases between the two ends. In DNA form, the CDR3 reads TGTGCCAGCAGTCGGGGACCCGTGGACAGCGAGCAGTACTTC. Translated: CASSRGPVDSEQYF.

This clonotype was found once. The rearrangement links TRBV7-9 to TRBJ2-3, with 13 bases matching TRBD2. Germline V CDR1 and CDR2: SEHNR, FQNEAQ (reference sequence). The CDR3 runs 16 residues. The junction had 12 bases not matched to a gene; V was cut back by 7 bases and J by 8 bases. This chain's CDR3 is CASINRLAGGLATQYF. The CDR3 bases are TGTGCCAGCATCAATAGACTAGCGGGAGGACTAGCTACGCAGTATTTT.

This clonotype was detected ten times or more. CDR3 in amino acids: CATSDSPEERGSSYNEQFF. CDR3 in DNA: TGTGCCACCAGTGATTCCCCGGAGGAGCGGGGGAGCTCCTACAATGAGCAGTTCTTC. The V call is TRBV24-1, the J call TRBJ2-1, with 8 bases that match TRBD2. V shed 2 bases and J 0 bases; nucleotides not matched to a gene: 11. Looked up from germline, CDR1 is KGHDR and CDR2 is SFDVKD. This CDR3 spans 19 amino acids.

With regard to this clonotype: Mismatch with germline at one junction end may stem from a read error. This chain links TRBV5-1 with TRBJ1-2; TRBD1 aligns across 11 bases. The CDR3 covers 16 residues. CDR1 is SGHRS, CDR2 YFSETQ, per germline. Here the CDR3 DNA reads TGTGCCAGCAGATCGGGGACAGGGGGGATCAACTATGGCTACACCTTC. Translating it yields CASRSGTGGINYGYTF.

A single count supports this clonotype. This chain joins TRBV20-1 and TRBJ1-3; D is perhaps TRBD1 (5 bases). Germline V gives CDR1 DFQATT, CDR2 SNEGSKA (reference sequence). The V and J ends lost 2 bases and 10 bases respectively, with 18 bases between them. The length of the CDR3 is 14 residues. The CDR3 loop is CSARTWGMTETIYF. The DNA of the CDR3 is TGCAGTGCTAGAACTTGGGGGATGACAGAGACCATATATTTT.

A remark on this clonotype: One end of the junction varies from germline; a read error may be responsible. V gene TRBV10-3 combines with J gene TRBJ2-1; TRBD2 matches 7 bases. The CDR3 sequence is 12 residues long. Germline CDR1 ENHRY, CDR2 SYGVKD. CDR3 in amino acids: CAISSFSGRPYF. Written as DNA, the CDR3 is TGTGCCATCAGTAGCTTCTCCGGGAGGCCTTACTTC.

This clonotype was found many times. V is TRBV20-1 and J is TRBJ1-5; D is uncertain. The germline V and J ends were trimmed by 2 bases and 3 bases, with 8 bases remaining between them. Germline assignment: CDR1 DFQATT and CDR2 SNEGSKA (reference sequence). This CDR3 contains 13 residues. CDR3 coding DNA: TGCAGTGCTAGATGGGCAGTCAATCAGCCCCAGCATTTT. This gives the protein CSARWAVNQPQHF.

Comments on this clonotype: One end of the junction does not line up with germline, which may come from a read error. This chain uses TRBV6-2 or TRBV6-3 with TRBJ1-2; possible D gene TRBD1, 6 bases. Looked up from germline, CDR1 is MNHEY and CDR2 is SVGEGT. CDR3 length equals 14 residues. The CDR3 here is CASSFRDTRYGCTF. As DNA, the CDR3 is TGTGCCAGCAGTTTCCGGGACACACGCTATGGCTGCACCTTC.

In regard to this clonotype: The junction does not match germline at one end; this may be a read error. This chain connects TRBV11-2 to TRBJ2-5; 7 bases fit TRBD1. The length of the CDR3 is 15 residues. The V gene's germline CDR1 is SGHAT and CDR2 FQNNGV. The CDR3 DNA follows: TGTGCCAGCAGTCCCGAGACAGGGTGCCAACAGACCCAGTACTTC. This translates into CASSPETGCQQTQYF.

The CDR3 nucleotides read TGTGCCAGCAGGGCTGTGGGGACAGGGCGTAGCAATCAGCCCCAGCATTTT. Amino acids: CASRAVGTGRSNQPQHF. The V gene is TRBV7-9, the J gene TRBJ1-5; 9 positions match TRBD1. The V gene's germline CDR1 is SEHNR and CDR2 FQNEAQ (reference sequence). This CDR3 has 17 residues. After removal of 6 bases from V and 0 bases from J, the junction contained 9 bases not matched to a gene.

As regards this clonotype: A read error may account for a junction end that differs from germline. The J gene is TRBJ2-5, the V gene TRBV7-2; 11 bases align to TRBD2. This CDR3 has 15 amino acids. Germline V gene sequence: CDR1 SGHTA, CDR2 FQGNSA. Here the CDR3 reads CVSSQGTSGQETQYF. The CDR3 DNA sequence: TGTGTCAGCAGCCAAGGGACTAGCGGCCAAGAGACCCAGTACTTC. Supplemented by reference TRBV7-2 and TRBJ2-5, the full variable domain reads GAGVSQSPSNKVTEKGKDVELRCDPISGHTALYWYRQSLGQGLEFLIYFQGNSAPDKSGLPSDRFSAERTGGSVSTLTIQRTQQEDSAVYLCVSSQGTSGQETQYFGPGTRLLVL.

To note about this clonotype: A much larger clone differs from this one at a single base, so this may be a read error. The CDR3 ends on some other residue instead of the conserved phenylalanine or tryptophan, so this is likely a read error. CDR3 nucleotide sequence: TGTGCCAGCAGCGTAGACCAGGTGAAAAACATTCAGTACTCC. It codes for CASSVDQVKNIQYS. The genes are TRBV11-2 and TRBJ2-4; D not certain. CDR1 is SGHAT and CDR2 is FQNNGV in the germline V gene. The CDR3 has 14 amino acids.

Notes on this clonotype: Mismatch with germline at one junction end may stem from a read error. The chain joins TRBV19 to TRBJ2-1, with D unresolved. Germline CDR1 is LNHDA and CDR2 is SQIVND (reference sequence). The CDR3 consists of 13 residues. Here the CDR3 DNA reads TGCGCCAGTAGTATAGACACCTACAATGAGCAGTCCTTC. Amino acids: CASSIDTYNEQSF.

The CDR3 reads CASSEGGAYEQYF. DNA of the CDR3: TGTGCCAGCAGCGAAGGGGGAGCCTACGAGCAGTACTTC. V and J are TRBV6-2 or TRBV6-3 and TRBJ2-7; a weak D match, TRBD1 (6 bases). CDR1 is MNHEY, CDR2 SVGEGT, per germline. The CDR3 consists of 13 residues. Trimming left V 6 bases short and J 2 bases short, with 11 bases between.

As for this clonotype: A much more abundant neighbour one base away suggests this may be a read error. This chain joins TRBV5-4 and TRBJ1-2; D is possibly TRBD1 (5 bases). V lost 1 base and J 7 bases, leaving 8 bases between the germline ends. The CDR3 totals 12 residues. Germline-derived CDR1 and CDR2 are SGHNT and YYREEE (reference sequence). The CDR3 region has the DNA TGTGCCAGCAGCTTGCCGGGGCGTGGCTACACCTTC. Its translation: CASSLPGRGYTF.